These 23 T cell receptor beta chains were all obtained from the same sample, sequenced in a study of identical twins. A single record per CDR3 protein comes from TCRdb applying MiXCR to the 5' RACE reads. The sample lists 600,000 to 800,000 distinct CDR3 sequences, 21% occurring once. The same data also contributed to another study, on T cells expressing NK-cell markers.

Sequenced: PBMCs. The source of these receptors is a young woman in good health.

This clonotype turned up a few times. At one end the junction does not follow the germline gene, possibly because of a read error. The CDR3 DNA is TGCAGCGCTGAAGGGCCGTTTGGGTTGAGGACCCAGTACTTC. This sequence encodes CSAEGPFGLRTQYF. The J gene is TRBJ2-5, the V gene TRBV29-1; no reliable D call. The germline CDR1 and CDR2 sequences are SQVTM and ANQGSEA. The CDR3 sequence is 14 residues long.

The DNA of the CDR3 is TGTGCCAGCAGTTTATCTCCGGGGGGCAGAATCTACGAGCAGTACTTC. This translates into CASSLSPGGRIYEQYF. The genes are TRBV27 and TRBJ2-7, with D perhaps matching TRBD2 (7 bases). This CDR3 comprises 16 residues. Trimming shortened V by 0 bases and J by 3 bases, and 15 bases separated the two germline ends. In germline, CDR1 is MNHEY, CDR2 SMNVEV (reference sequence).

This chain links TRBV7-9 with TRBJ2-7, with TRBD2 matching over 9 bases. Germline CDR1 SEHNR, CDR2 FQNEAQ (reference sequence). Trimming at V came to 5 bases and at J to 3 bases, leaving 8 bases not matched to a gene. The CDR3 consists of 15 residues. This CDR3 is CASSQGPAGGYEQYF. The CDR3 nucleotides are TGTGCCAGCAGCCAGGGGCCAGCGGGGGGCTACGAGCAGTACTTC.

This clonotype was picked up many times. The DNA for the CDR3 is TGTGCCAGCAGTCCCCGACCCCAAGAGACCCAGTACTTC. Residues: CASSPRPQETQYF. The chain uses TRBV27 and TRBJ2-5; no definite D call. Trimming took 5 bases from V and 1 from J, leaving 8 bases between them. CDR3 length equals 13 residues. CDR1 is MNHEY, CDR2 SMNVEV, per germline (reference sequence).

The CDR3 coding sequence is TGCAGTGCCGGGGACTATAGCTCCTACGAGCAGTACTTC. This gives the protein CSAGDYSSYEQYF. The chain combines TRBV20-1 with TRBJ2-7; 7 positions agree with TRBD2. CDR1 and CDR2 (germline): DFQATT, SNEGSKA (reference sequence). V trimming: 6 bases; J trimming: 0 bases; junction bases outside the gene matches: 5. The CDR3 consists of 13 residues.

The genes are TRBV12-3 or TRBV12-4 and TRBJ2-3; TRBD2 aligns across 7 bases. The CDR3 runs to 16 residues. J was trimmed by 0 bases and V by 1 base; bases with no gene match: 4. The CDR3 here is CASSLGGGGSTDTQYF. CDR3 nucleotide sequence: TGTGCCAGCAGTTTAGGTGGCGGGGGTAGCACAGATACGCAGTATTTT.

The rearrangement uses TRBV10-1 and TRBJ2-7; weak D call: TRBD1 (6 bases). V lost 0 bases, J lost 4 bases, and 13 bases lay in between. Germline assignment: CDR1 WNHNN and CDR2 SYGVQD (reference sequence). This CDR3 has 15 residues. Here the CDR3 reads CASSESGAWLYEQYF. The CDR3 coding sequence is TGCGCCAGCAGTGAGTCGGGGGCCTGGTTATACGAGCAGTACTTC.

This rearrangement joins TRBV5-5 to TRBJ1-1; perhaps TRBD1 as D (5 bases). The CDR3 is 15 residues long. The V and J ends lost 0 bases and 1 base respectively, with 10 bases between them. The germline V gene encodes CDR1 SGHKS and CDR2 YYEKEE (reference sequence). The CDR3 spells CASSLDFGGNTEAFF. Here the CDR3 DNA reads TGTGCCAGCAGCTTGGATTTCGGGGGGAACACTGAAGCTTTCTTT.

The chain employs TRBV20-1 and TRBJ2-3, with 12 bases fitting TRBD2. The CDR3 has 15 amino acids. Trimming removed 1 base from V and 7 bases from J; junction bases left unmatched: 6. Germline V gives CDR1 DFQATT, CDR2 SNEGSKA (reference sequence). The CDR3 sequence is CSARVRGLAGNTQYF. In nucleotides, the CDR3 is TGCAGTGCTAGAGTTAGGGGACTAGCGGGTAATACGCAGTATTTT.

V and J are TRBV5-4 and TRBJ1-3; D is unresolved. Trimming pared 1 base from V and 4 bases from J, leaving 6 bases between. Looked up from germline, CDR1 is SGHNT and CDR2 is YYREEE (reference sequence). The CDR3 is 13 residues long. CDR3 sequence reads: CASSLKSGNTIYF. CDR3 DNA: TGTGCCAGCAGCTTGAAATCCGGAAACACCATATATTTT.

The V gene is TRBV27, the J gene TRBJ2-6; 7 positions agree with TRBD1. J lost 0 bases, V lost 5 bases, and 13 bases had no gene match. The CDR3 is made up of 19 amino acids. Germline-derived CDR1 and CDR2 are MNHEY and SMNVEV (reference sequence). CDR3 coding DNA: TGTGCCAGCAGTACTCTCCTAGGGACAGTTTCCTCTGGGGCCAACGTCCTGACTTTC. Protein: CASSTLLGTVSSGANVLTF.

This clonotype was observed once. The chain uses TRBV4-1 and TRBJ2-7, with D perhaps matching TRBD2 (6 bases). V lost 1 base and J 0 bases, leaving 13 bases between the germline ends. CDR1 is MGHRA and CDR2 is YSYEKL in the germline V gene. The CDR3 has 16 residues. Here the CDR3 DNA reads TGCGCCAGCAGCCAAGTTACACGGGGGATCTCCTACGAGCAGTACTTC. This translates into CASSQVTRGISYEQYF.

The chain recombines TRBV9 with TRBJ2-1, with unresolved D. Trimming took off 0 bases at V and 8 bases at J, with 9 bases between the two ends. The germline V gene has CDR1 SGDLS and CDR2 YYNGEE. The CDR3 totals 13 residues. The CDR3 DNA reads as TGTGCCAGCAGCGTAGTAGGGATCGATGAGCAGTTCTTC. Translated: CASSVVGIDEQFF.

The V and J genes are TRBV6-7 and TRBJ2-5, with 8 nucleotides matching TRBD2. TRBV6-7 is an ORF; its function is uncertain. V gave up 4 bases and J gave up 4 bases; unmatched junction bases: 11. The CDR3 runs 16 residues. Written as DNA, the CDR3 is TGTGCCAGCAGTTTTCCCGGACTAGCAGAAGTAGAGACCCAGTACTTC. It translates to CASSFPGLAEVETQYF.

Here the CDR3 reads CASSFTGTIDYEQYF. The CDR3 DNA follows: TGTGCCAGCAGCTTCACCGGGACAATCGACTACGAGCAGTACTTC. The genes are TRBV11-2 and TRBJ2-7; D perhaps matches TRBD1 (6 bases). V was shortened by 3 bases and J by 3 bases, with 15 bases between the two germline ends. CDR3 length equals 15 residues. Germline loops: CDR1 SGHAT, CDR2 FQNNGV.

The CDR3 bases are TGTGCCAGCAGTTTATGGCCGGGACTAGCAACAGATACGCAGTATTTT. Amino acids: CASSLWPGLATDTQYF. The rearrangement joins TRBV28 to TRBJ2-3, with TRBD2 identical over 9 bases. The ends lost 0 bases at V and 3 bases at J; junction bases unmatched: 4. CDR1 and CDR2 from the germline V gene are MDHEN and SYDVKM. The length of the CDR3 is 16 residues.

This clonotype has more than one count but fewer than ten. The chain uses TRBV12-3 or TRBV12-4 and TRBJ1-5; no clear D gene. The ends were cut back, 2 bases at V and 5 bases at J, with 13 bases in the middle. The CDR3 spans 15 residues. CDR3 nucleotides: TGTGCCAGCAGTTTACGTCTGGGCAGGTATCAGCCCCAGCATTTT. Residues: CASSLRLGRYQPQHF.

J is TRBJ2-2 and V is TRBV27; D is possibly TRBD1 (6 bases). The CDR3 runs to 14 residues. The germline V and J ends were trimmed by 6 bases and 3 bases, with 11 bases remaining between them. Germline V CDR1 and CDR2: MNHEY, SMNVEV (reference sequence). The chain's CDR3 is CASSGQIHTGELFF. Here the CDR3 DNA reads TGTGCCAGCAGCGGACAGATCCACACCGGGGAGCTGTTTTTT.

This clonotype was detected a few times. The CDR3 region is CSVEDARTSGFWQFF. As DNA, the CDR3 is TGCAGCGTTGAAGATGCAAGGACCTCTGGTTTCTGGCAGTTCTTC. This chain joins TRBV29-1 and TRBJ2-1; no reliable D call. This CDR3 contains 15 residues. Germline loops: CDR1 SQVTM, CDR2 ANQGSEA. V was pared by 0 bases and J by 12 bases, with 21 bases between.

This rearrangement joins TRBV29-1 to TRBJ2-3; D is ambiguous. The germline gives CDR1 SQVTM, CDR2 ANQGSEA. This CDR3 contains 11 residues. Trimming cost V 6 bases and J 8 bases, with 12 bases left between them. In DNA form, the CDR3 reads TGCAGCGTCGCCAATAAGGGTACGCAGTATTTT. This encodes CSVANKGTQYF.

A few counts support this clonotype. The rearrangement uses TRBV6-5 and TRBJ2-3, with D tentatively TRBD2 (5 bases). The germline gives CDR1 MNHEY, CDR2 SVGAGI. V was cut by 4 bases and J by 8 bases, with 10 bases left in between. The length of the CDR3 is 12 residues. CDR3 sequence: CASSSGLGTQYF. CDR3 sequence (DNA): TGTGCCAGCAGTTCAGGACTGGGTACGCAGTATTTT.

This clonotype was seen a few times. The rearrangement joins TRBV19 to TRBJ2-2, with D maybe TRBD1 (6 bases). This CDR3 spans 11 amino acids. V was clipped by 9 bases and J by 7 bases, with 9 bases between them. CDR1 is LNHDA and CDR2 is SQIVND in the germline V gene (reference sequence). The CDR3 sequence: CASRGVGELFF. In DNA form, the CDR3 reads TGTGCCAGCAGGGGCGTCGGGGAGCTGTTTTTT.

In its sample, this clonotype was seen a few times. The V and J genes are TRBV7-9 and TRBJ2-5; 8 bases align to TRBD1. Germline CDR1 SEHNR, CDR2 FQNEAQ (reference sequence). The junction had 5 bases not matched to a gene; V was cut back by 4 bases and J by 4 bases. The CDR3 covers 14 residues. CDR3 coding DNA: TGTGCCAGCAGCTCCGGGACAGGAGTAGAGACCCAGTACTTC. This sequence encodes CASSSGTGVETQYF.